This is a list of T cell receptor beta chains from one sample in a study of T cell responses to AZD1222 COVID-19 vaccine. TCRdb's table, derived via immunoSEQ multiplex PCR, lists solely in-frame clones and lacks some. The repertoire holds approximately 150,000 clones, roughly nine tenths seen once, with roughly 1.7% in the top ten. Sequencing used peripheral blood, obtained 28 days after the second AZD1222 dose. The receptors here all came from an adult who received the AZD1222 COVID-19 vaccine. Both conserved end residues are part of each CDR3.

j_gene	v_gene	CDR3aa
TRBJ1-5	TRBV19	CASKRQLRSHQPQHF
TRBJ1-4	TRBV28	CASSRGGRNEKLFF
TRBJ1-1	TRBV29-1	CSVAPRTDMNTEAFF
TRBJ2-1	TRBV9	CASSAGLAGVNEQFF
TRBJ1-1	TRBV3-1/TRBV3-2	CASSQQGRGTEAFF
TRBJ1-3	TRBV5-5	CASSLNVPTGASGNTIYF
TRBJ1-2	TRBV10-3	CAINPGGNYGYTF
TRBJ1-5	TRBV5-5	CASSLEETQWPQHF
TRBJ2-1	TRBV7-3	CASSLGAAGNNEQFF
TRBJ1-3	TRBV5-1	CASSTGQGATGNTIYF
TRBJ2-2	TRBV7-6	CASSITWTGEINGELFF
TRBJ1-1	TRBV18	CASSPQGAMDEAFF
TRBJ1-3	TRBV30	CAWSAGGNTIYF
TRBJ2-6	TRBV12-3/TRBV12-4	CASSLAGANVLTF
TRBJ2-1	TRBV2	CASSKTGRGYNEQFF
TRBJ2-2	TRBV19	CASSMGLGGTGELFF